The table lists the clone carrying this T cell receptor (beta chain) with a count of one. TCRdb keeps only in-frame clones here, not all; method: immunoSEQ multiplex PCR. Among around 57,000 clones, approximately 91% were seen once, and the ten largest hold approximately 1.2%. The source of the sample is a study of T cell changes during pregnancy in multiple sclerosis. J lost 6 bases, V lost 4 bases, and 11 bases had no gene match. The CDR3 totals 15 residues. Germline assignment: CDR1 SGHRS and CDR2 YFSETQ. This sequence originates from a female donor with multiple sclerosis, enrolled in a pregnancy study. The sample here was peripheral blood, taken in the second trimester of pregnancy. The chain has TRBV5-1 and TRBJ1-2; TRBD1 aligns across 8 bases. The CDR3: CASSHLDREVHGYTF. The DNA of the CDR3 is TGCGCCAGCAGCCACCTGGACAGGGAGGTACATGGCTACACCTTC.